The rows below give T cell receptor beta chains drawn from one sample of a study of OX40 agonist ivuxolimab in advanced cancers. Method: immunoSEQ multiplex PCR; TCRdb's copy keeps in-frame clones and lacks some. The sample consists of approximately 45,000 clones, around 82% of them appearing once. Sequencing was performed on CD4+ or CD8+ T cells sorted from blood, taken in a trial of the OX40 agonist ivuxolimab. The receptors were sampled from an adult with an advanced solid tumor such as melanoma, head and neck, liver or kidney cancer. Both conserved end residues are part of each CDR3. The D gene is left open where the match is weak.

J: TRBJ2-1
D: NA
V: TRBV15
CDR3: CATSRDLRVAPTNEQFF

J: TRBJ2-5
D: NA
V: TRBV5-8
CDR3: CASSLFVGSEETQYF

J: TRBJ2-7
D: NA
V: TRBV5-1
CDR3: CASSFPDQSYEQYF

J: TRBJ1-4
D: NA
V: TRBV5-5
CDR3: CASSFGVGNEKLFF

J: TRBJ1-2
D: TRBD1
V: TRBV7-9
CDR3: CASSLGPGQGINYGYTF

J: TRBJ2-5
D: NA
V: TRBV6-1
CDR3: CASTPQETQYF

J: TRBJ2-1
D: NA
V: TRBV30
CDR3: CAWKGNHEQFF

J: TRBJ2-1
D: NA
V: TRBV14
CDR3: CASSQKQEGFFKGQFF

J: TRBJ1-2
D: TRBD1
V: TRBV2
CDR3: CASRTTGDYGYTF

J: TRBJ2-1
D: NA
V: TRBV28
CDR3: CASGDTYNEQFF

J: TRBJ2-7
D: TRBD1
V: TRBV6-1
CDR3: CASSGARGTGVYEQYF

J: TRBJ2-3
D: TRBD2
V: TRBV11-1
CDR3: CASSLASGNTDTQYF

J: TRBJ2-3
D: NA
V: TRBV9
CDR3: CASSAHSSTDTQYF

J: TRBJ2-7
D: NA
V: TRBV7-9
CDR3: CASSKETVSYEQYF

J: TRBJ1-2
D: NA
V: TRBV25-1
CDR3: CASSGTNYGYTF

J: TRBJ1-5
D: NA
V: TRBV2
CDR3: CASSVGPPHQPQHF

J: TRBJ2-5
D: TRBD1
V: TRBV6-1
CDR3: CASSGQGAQSETQYF

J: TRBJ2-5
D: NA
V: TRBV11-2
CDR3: CASSQGALRGETQYF

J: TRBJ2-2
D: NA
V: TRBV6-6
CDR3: CATRDKNTGELFF

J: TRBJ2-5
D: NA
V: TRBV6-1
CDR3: CASSEWGGLGETQYF

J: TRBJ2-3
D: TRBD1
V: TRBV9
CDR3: CASSVRQGATDTQYF

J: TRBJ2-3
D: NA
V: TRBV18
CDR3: CASSPKVPDTQYF

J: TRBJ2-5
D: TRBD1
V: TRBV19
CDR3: CASRRDSQTQYF

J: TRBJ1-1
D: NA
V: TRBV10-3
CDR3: CAISPSGGNTEAFF

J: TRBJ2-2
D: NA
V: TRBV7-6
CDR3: CASSLDLGELFF

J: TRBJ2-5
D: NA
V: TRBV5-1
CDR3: CASSLATKDGETQYF

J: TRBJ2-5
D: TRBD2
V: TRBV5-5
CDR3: CASKWSGTGQETQYF

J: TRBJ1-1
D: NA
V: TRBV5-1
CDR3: CASSLALGGYTEAFF

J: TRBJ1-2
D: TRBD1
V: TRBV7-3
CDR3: CASSPGTGGNYGYTF

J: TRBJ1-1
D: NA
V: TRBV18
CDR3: CASSPVLGYGEAFF

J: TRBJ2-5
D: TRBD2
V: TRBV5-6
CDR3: CASSLVTLAGGAETQYF

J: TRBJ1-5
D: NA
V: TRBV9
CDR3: CASSVFGGGEPQHF

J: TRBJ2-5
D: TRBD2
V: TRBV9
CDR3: CASSVLSGRGEAQYF

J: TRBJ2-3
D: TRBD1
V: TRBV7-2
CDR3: CASSRTGTAADTQYF

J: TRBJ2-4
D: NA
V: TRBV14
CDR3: CASSPKGSVNIQYF

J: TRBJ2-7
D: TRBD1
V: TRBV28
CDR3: CASRDPGQLREQYF

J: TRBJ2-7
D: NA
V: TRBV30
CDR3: CAWSRIGGSSYEQYF

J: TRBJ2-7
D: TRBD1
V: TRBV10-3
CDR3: CAISERQGLHEQYF

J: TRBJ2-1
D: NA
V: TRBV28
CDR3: CASSSMTPNSYNEQFF

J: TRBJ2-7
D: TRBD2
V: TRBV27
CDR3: CASRVLAGGPGEQYF

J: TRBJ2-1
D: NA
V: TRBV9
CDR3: CASSVSGLLYNEQFF

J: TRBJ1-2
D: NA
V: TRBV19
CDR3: CASSIGEYPNYGYTF

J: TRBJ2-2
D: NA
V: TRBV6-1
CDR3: CATSWRSNTGELFF

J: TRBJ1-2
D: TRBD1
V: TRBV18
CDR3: CASSRPTGGAGGYTF

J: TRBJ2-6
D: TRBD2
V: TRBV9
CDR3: CASSPRVAGGSGANVLTF

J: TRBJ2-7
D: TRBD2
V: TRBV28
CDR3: CASSYSGQALDEQYF

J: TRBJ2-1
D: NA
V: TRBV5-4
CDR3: CASSSGYNEQFF

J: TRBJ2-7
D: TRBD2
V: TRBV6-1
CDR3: CASSVSLAGGPDEQYF

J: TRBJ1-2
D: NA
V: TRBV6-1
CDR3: CASSENQGYGGYTF

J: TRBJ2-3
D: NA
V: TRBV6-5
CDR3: CASRTTDTQYF

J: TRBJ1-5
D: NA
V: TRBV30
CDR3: CAWSPIGGHQPQHF

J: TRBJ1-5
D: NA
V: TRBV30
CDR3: CAWRNRGDQPQHF

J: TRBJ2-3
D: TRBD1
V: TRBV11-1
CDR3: CASSSQRRRTGGFDTQYF